The 3 T cell receptor beta chains below come from one sample, sequenced in a study of T cells after yellow fever vaccination. From the 5' RACE reads, TCRdb called clonotypes with MiXCR, one entry per CDR3 protein. The table includes about 250,000 distinct CDR3 sequences, 3.6% detected once. Specimen: PBMCs, collected 15 days after the yellow fever booster vaccination. The receptors were gathered from a man between 18 and 29 years old who received the YFV17D yellow fever vaccine.

This clonotype was observed a few times. The genes are TRBV5-4 and TRBJ2-5, with TRBD1 matching 9 bases. Germline CDR1 reads SGHNT; CDR2 reads YYREEE (reference sequence). The CDR3 is made up of 15 amino acids. With V trimmed by 4 bases and J by 2 bases, 6 bases remained unmatched. CDR3 nucleotide sequence: TGTGCCAGCAGCACGATGGACAGGGGTCAAGAGACCCAGTACTTC. Amino acids: CASSTMDRGQETQYF.

At least ten counts were recorded for this clonotype. V usage is TRBV27 and J usage is TRBJ2-1; D might be TRBD1 (6 bases). Germline CDR1 reads MNHEY; CDR2 reads SMNVEV (reference sequence). This CDR3 comprises 17 residues. V lost 2 bases and J lost 5, with 19 bases in between. CDR3 protein: CASSLMPGRGFDNEQFF. DNA for the CDR3: TGTGCCAGCAGTTTAATGCCGGGCAGGGGATTCGACAATGAGCAGTTCTTC.

This clonotype was counted at least ten times. This chain links TRBV25-1 with TRBJ2-4; D may be TRBD1 (6 bases). The length of the CDR3 is 14 residues. Germline lookup yields CDR1 MGHDK and CDR2 SYGVNS. Trimming left V 6 bases short and J 14 bases short, with 23 bases between. CDR3 region: CASSGWGLRDAEYF. The CDR3 bases are TGTGCCAGCAGCGGATGGGGGCTCCGGGACGCTGAGTACTTC.